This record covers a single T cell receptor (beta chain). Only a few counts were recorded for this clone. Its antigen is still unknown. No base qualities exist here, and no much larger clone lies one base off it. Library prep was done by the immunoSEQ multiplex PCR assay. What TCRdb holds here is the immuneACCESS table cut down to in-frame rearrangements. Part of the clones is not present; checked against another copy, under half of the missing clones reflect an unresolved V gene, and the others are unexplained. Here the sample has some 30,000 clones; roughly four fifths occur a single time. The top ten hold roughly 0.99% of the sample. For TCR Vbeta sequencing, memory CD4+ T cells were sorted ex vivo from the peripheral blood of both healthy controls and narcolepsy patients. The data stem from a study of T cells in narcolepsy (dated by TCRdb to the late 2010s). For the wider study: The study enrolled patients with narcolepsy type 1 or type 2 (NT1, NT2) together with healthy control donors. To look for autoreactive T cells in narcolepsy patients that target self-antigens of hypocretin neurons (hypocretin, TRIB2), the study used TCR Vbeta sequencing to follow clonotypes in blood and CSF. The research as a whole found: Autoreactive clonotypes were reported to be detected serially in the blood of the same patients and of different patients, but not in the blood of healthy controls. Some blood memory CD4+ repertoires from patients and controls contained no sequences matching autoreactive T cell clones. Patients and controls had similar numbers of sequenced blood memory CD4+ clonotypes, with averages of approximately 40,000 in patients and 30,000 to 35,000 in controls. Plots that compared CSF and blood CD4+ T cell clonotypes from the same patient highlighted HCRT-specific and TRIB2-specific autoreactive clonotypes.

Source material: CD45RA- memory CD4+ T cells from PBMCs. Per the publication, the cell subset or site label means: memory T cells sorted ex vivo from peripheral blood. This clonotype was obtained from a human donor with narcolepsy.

The bases are TGCGCCAGCAGCTTAATCGTGGGGGCACGGGAGCAGTACTTC. It translates to CASSLIVGAREQYF. The chain is made from TRBV5-1 and TRBJ2-7, and TRBD1 may be the D gene, going by 6 matching bases. V is shortened by 2 bases, J by 7 bases, and the region joining them spans 16 bases. The CDR3 spans 14 residues, from the cysteine through the phenylalanine. Just the 42-base CDR3 DNA is kept, in frame starting at base 1. The germline V gene specifies SGHRS as CDR1 and YFSETQ as CDR2. Reference TRBV5-1 and TRBJ2-7 genes cover what lies past the CDR3, so the full variable domain is KAGVTQTPRYLIKTRGQQVTLSCSPISGHRSVSWYQQTPGQGLQFLFEYFSETQRNKGNFPGRFSGRQFSNSRSEMNVSTLELGDSALYLCASSLIVGAREQYFGPGTRLTVT.